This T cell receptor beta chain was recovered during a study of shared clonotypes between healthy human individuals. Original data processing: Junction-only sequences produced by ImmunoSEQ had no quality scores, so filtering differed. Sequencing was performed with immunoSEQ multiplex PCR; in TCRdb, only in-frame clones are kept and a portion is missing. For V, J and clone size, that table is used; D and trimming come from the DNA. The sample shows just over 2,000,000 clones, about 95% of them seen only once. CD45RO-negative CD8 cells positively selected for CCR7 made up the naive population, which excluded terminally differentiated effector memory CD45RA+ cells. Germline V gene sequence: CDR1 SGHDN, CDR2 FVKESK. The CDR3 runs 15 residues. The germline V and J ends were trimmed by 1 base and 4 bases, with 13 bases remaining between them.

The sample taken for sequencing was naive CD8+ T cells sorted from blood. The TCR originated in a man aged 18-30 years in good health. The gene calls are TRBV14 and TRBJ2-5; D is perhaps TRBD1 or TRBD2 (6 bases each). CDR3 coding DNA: TGTGCCAGCAGCCAAGTCGAGGGGGGTCGAGAGACCCAGTACTTC. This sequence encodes CASSQVEGGRETQYF.